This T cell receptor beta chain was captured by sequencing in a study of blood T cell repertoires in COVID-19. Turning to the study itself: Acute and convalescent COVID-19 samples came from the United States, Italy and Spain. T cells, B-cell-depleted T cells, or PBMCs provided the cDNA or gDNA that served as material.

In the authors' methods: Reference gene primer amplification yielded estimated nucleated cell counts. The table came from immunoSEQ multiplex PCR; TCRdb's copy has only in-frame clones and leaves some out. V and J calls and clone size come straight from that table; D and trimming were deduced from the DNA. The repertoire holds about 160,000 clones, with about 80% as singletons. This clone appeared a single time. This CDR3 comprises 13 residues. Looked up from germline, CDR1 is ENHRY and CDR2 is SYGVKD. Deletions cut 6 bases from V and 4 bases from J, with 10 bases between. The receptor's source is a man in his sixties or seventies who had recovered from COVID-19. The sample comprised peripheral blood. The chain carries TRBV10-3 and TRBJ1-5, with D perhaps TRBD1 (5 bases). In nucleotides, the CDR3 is TGTGCCATCAGCAGACAGCCTAATCAGCCCCAGCATTTT. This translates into CAISRQPNQPQHF.